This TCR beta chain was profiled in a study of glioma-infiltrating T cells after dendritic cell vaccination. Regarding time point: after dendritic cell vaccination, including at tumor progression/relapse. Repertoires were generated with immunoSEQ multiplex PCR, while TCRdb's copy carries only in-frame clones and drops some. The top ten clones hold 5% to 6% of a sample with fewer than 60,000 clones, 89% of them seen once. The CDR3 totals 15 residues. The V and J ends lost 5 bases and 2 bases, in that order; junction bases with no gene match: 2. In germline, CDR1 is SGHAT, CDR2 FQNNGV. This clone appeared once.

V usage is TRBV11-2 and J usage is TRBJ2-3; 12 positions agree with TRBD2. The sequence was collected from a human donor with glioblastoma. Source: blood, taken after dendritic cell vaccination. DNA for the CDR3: TGTGCCAGCAGCCGACTAGCGGGGGACACAGATACGCAGTATTTT. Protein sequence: CASSRLAGDTDTQYF. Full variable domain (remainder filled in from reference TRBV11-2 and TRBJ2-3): EAGVAQSPRYKIIEKRQSVAFWCNPISGHATLYWYQQILGQGPKLLIQFQNNGVVDDSQLPKDRFSAERLKGVDSTLKIQPAKLEDSAVYLCASSRLAGDTDTQYFGPGTRLTVL.